This record concerns one T cell receptor (beta chain) sequence. What it binds is not known. Donor samples were obtained from healthy Caucasian individuals from Russia, aged about 6 to 95. The data stem from a study of blood T cells in healthy people across ages. Turning to the study itself: Per two T cells, about one barcoded beta molecule was captured through template switching. The study, taken as a whole, reports: In these data, TCR beta diversity tracked strongly with naive T cell percentage.

Through a sample-barcoded 5' primer and a J-beta primer mix, a second PCR was run for roughly 7 to 11 cycles. With 12 random nucleotides, a template-switch adaptor tagged each individual cDNA molecule. TCRdb re-called the 5' RACE reads through MiXCR, storing one row per CDR3 protein. Of about 380,000 distinct CDR3 sequences listed, approximately 51% are singletons. This CDR3 contains 11 residues. Germline CDR1 and CDR2: MDHEN and SYDVKM. Deletions cut 8 bases from V and 7 bases from J, with 12 bases between. The TCR was taken from a man between 60 and 75 years old in good health. The sample comprised blood. This chain connects TRBV28 to TRBJ2-7; D may be TRBD2 (6 bases). CDR3 sequence: CASFLEGEQYF. DNA of the CDR3: TGTGCCAGCTTTCTGGAGGGGGAGCAGTACTTC.